These 2 T cell receptor beta chains share one sample of origin, sequenced in a study of T cells in Graves' hyperthyroidism and ophthalmopathy. RNA transcripts gave rise to amplified TCR beta CDR3 regions. The TCR CDR3 first-round RT-PCR relied on the HTBI primer set. MiXCR, applied by TCRdb to the multiplex PCR reads, yields one record per CDR3 protein. This sample has 50,000 to 55,000 distinct CDR3 sequences, with around 48% found just once. The sample comprised blood. The receptors here all came from a woman aged 50 to 60 with Graves' ophthalmopathy.

As for this clonotype: A much larger clone differs by one base, so this may be a read error. CDR3 sequence: CASSYSPAIATDTQYF. The CDR3 region has the DNA TGTGCCAGCAGTTACTCACCAGCAATAGCCACAGATACGCAGTATTTT. This chain uses TRBV2 with TRBJ2-3; D not resolved. The V end lost 5 bases, the J end lost 2 bases, and 17 bases lay between the germline ends. Per germline, CDR1 SNHLY and CDR2 FYNNEI. There are 16 residues in the CDR3.

This clonotype was seen repeatedly, ten times or more. The gene calls are TRBV7-6 and TRBJ2-5; D unresolved. From germline, CDR1 is SGHVS and CDR2 FNYEAQ. The CDR3 covers 15 residues. Trimming took off 3 bases at V and 1 base at J, with 12 bases between the two ends. DNA of the CDR3: TGTGCCAGCAGCTTGTGGGAATCCGCCCAAGAGACCCAGTACTTC. Its protein is CASSLWESAQETQYF.